This record looks at one TCR beta chain sequence and its context. The CDR3 consists of 18 residues. The J segment lost 6 bases and the V segment lost 1 base, leaving 10 bases of the junction unmatched. Germline-derived CDR1 and CDR2 are LGHDT and YNNKEL (reference sequence). This sample is drawn from a study of blood T cell repertoires in COVID-19. Study context: Both acute and convalescent COVID-19 samples were obtained from the United States, Italy and Spain. The cDNA or gDNA used as material had been derived from T cells, B-cell-depleted T cells, or PBMCs.

Methods used by the authors: Amplifying reference gene primers gave estimates of nucleated cell counts. Profiled with immunoSEQ multiplex PCR; TCRdb holds only in-frame clones, not every one. V and J calls plus clone size are reproduced from that table; the DNA served to infer D and trimming. The table shows 90,000 to 120,000 clones, with around 89% occurring only once. The clonotype was recovered from a woman aged 80 or over with acute or convalescent COVID-19. The J gene is TRBJ2-1, the V gene TRBV3-1 (or the pseudogene TRBV3-2); 12 bases align to TRBD2. What was sequenced was peripheral blood. In DNA, the CDR3 is TGTGCCAGCAGCCAAGCCCGACTAGCGGGGGCCCCGGGCAATGAGCAGTTCTTC. It translates to CASSQARLAGAPGNEQFF.